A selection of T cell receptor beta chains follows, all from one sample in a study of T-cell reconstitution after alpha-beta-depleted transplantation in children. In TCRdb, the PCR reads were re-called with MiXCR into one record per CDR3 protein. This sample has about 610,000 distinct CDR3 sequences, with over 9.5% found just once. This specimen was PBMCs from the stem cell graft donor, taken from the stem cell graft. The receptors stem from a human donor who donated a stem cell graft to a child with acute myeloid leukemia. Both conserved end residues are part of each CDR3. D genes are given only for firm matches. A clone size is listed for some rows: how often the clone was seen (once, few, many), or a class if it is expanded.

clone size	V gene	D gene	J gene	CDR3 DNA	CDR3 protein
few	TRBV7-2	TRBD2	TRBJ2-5	TGTGCCAGCAGCTTGGGGCGGGGGAAGGGGTGGGAGACCCAGTACTTC	CASSLGRGKGWETQYF
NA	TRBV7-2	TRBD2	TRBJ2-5	TGTGCCAGCAGCAAGACTAGCGGGAGGATGGGGGAGACCCAGTACTTC	CASSKTSGRMGETQYF
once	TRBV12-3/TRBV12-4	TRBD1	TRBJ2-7	TGTGCCAGCAGATCCAGGACAGGCTACGAGCAGTACTTC	CASRSRTGYEQYF
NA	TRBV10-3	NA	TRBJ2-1	TGTGCCATCAGTGAGTCACCCCGACCTCAGGGGGGCAGGGAGCAGTTCTTC	CAISESPRPQGGREQFF
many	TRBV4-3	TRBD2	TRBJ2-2	TGCGCCAGCAGCCAACAGACTAGCGGGGCGAACACCGGGGAGCTGTTTTTT	CASSQQTSGANTGELFF
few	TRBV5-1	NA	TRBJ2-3	TGCGCCAGTACCTCGGGGGCGACTTCCACAGATACGCAGTATTTT	CASTSGATSTDTQYF
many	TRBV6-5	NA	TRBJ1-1	TGTGCCAGCAGCCTCAGGGGTAGAACTGAAGCTTTCTTT	CASSLRGRTEAFF
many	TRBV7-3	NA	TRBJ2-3	TGTGCCAGCAGCCCAACACTAGTCAACCCCCAAGATACGCAGTATTTT	CASSPTLVNPQDTQYF
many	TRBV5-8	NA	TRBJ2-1	TGTGCCAGCAGCTTGGGGGGGCAGGGGCTGAGCTCCTACAATGAGCAGTTCTTC	CASSLGGQGLSSYNEQFF
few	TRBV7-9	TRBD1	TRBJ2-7	TGTGCCAGCAGCTTATGGTCCGGGACAGGGGGCAACGTTTTCTACGAGCAGTACTTC	CASSLWSGTGGNVFYEQYF
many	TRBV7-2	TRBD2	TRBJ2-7	TGTGCCAGCAGCTTAGAGGCTAGCGGAGAAGAGCAGTACTTC	CASSLEASGEEQYF
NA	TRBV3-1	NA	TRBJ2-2	TGTGCCAGCAGCCAAGGGGGGCCGAACACCGGGGAGCTGTTTTTT	CASSQGGPNTGELFF
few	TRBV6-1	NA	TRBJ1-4	TGTGCCAGCAGTGAATCGGTAGGGCGTAATGAAAAACTGTTTTTT	CASSESVGRNEKLFF
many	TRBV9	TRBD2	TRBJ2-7	TGTGCCAGCAGCGTAGCGGCGGGAGTACCCTACGAGCAGTACTTC	CASSVAAGVPYEQYF
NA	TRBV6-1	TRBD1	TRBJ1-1	TGTGCCAGCACCTTAATAGGACAGGGGAACACTGAAGCTTTCTTT	CASTLIGQGNTEAFF
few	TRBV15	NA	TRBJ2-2	TGTGCCACCAGCCCCCGACGAGGAGGGGAGCTGTTTTTT	CATSPRRGGELFF
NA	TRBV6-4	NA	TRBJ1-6	TGTGCCAGCAGCCGTAGGACGGATGATAATTCACCCCTCCACTTT	CASSRRTDDNSPLHF
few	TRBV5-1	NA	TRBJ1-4	TGCGCCAGCAGCTTGTCCGGACAGCCGAATGAAAAACTGTTTTTT	CASSLSGQPNEKLFF
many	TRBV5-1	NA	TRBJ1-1	TGCGCCAGCAGTCAACAGGTGAACACTGAAGCTTTCTTT	CASSQQVNTEAFF
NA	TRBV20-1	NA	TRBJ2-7	TGCAGTGCACACAGTACCGACGAGCAGTACTTC	CSAHSTDEQYF
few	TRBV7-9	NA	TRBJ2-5	TGTGCCAGCAGCTTATTTGGGACCCAAGAGACCCAGTACTTC	CASSLFGTQETQYF
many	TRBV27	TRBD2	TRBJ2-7	TGTGCCAGCAGTTTAGCGGGACTAGTATTTTACGAGCAGTACTTC	CASSLAGLVFYEQYF